The 31 T cell receptor beta chains reported below all come from one sample, sequenced in a study of CD8 T cells in ankylosing spondylitis. Whole-study findings and limits: Made up of 7 to 9 highly homologous variants, a TCR beta motif appeared characteristic of ankylosing spondylitis blood.

Antigen specificity for these receptors is unknown. TCRdb re-analysed the 5' RACE reads in MiXCR, keeping a single row per CDR3 protein. The sample has a few hundred thousand distinct CDR3 sequences; roughly 12% are singletons. The sample was blood, either unsorted or a sorted T cell fraction (not recorded which). The receptors stem from a male donor with ankylosing spondylitis.

The J gene is TRBJ1-2, the V gene TRBV5-6, with a possible D match to TRBD1 (5 bases). The CDR3 contains 15 residues. Germline loops: CDR1 SGHDT, CDR2 YYEEEE. Deletions cut 4 bases from V and 3 bases from J, with 16 bases between. The DNA of the CDR3 is TGTGCCAGCAGCCCTACTTGGGGCGGGGACTATGGCTACACCTTC. It encodes CASSPTWGGDYGYTF.

At least ten counts were recorded for this clonotype. This sequence joins TRBV5-1 and TRBJ2-3, with D perhaps matching TRBD2 (6 bases). The V gene's germline CDR1 is SGHRS and CDR2 YFSETQ. The CDR3 has 14 residues. The V gene lost 5 bases and the J gene lost 8 bases, with 18 bases spanning the gap. CDR3 region: CASRSSGEGPTQYF. DNA for the CDR3: TGCGCCAGCAGAAGTTCGGGAGAGGGGCCTACGCAGTATTTT.

The chain has TRBV27 and TRBJ2-7; D gene uncertain. The CDR3 contains 14 residues. The germline gives CDR1 MNHEY, CDR2 SMNVEV (reference sequence). The V end was cut by 4 bases, the J end by 4 bases, with 14 bases between. CDR3 loop: CASSSSLFSYEQYF. The CDR3 nucleotides are TGTGCCAGCAGTTCTAGTTTATTCTCGTACGAGCAGTACTTC.

The gene calls are TRBV5-1 and TRBJ2-1; TRBD2 aligns across 11 bases. This CDR3 comprises 16 residues. J gave up 6 bases and V 3 bases, and 8 bases lay outside the gene matches. In germline, CDR1 is SGHRS, CDR2 YFSETQ. CDR3 bases: TGCGCCAGCAGCTCAGCAACTAGCGGGAGAACCAATGAGCAGTTCTTC. It codes for CASSSATSGRTNEQFF. The variable domain in full, with the rest retrieved from reference TRBV5-1 and TRBJ2-1, is KAGVTQTPRYLIKTRGQQVTLSCSPISGHRSVSWYQQTPGQGLQFLFEYFSETQRNKGNFPGRFSGRQFSNSRSEMNVSTLELGDSALYLCASSSATSGRTNEQFFGPGTRLTVL.

The chain recombines TRBV10-3 with TRBJ2-7, with D tentatively TRBD1 (6 bases). Trimming shortened V by 3 bases and J by 2 bases, and 11 bases separated the two germline ends. There are 14 residues in the CDR3. Germline V CDR1 and CDR2: ENHRY, SYGVKD. The CDR3 spells CAISDGDRPYEQYF. The CDR3 coding sequence is TGTGCCATCAGTGATGGTGACAGGCCCTACGAGCAGTACTTC.

V gene TRBV6-5 combines with J gene TRBJ2-7; TRBD2 aligns across 8 bases. The CDR3 spans 17 residues. Per germline, CDR1 MNHEY and CDR2 SVGAGI. V was clipped by 1 base and J by 6 bases; unmatched bases: 14. CDR3 DNA: TGTGCCAGCAGTTACTGCAGCCCGGGACTAGTTCTTGTCGAGCAGTACGTC. Protein sequence: CASSYCSPGLVLVEQYV.

This chain uses TRBV3-1 with TRBJ2-1, with TRBD2 matching over 9 bases. CDR1 is LGHDT and CDR2 is YNNKEL in the germline V gene (reference sequence). V lost 4 bases and J lost 7; bases outside the gene matches: 8. The CDR3 length is 15 residues. This chain's CDR3 is CASSRGTSIRNEQFF. The CDR3 DNA follows: TGTGCCAGCAGCCGCGGGACTAGCATTAGGAATGAGCAGTTCTTC.

This clonotype came up many times. The chain has TRBV12-3 or TRBV12-4 and TRBJ1-1; maybe TRBD1 (5 bases). This CDR3 has 17 residues. V lost 3 bases, J lost 1 base, and 18 bases lay in between. As DNA, the CDR3 is TGTGCCAGCAGTTTGGCCTATGGGGGGGTGGAGAACACTGAAGCTTTCTTT. It translates to CASSLAYGGVENTEAFF.

The chain recombines TRBV7-9 with TRBJ2-7, with TRBD1 identical over 9 bases. V lost 3 bases, J lost 5 bases, and 5 bases stayed unmatched. Germline V gives CDR1 SEHNR, CDR2 FQNEAQ (reference sequence). The CDR3 is 14 amino acids. CDR3 in amino acids: CASSLGDRVNEQYF. The CDR3 nucleotides are TGTGCCAGCAGCTTGGGGGACAGGGTGAACGAGCAGTACTTC.

The chain uses TRBV6-1 and TRBJ2-1, with D possibly matching TRBD2 (5 bases). The CDR3 sequence is 16 residues long. V lost 4 bases and J lost 3, with 16 bases in between. Germline V CDR1 and CDR2: MNHNS, SASEGT. The CDR3 protein is CASSGPGIAFYNEQFF. The CDR3 DNA is TGTGCCAGCAGTGGCCCGGGGATAGCGTTCTACAATGAGCAGTTCTTC.

V gene TRBV3-1 combines with J gene TRBJ2-1; D gene uncertain. Trimming pared 0 bases from V and 0 bases from J, leaving 9 bases between. The germline CDR1 and CDR2 sequences are LGHDT and YNNKEL (reference sequence). The CDR3 contains 16 residues. This chain's CDR3 is CASSQDYSSSYNEQFF. DNA for the CDR3: TGTGCCAGCAGCCAAGATTATTCGAGCTCCTACAATGAGCAGTTCTTC.

The chain employs TRBV7-8 and TRBJ2-3, with 7 bases aligning to TRBD1. The germline V gene encodes CDR1 SGHVS and CDR2 FQNEAQ. This CDR3 comprises 15 residues. The V segment lost 3 bases and the J segment 2 bases; nucleotides outside the gene matches: 5. The CDR3 protein is CASSFQTGITDTQYF. The CDR3 nucleotides read TGTGCCAGCAGCTTCCAGACAGGGATCACAGATACGCAGTATTTT.

V gene TRBV7-9 combines with J gene TRBJ1-1, with D possibly TRBD1 on 6 matching bases. Trimming removed 5 bases from V and 3 bases from J, with 10 bases in between. This CDR3 region has 13 residues. Germline V gene data show CDR1 as SEHNR and CDR2 as FQNEAQ (reference sequence). This CDR3 reads CASSPYRDTEAFF. The CDR3 coding sequence is TGTGCCAGCAGCCCTTACAGGGACACTGAAGCTTTCTTT.

The chain has TRBV3-1 and TRBJ2-5, with D possibly being TRBD1 or TRBD2 (5 bases each). Trimming shortened V by 4 bases and J by 1 base, and 13 bases separated the two germline ends. The germline V gene encodes CDR1 LGHDT and CDR2 YNNKEL (reference sequence). CDR3 length equals 15 residues. CDR3 sequence reads: CASSPPRGFQETQYF. The CDR3 coding sequence is TGTGCCAGCAGCCCGCCACGGGGCTTCCAAGAGACCCAGTACTTC.

The V gene is TRBV7-9, the J gene TRBJ1-2, with 9 bases lining up with TRBD1. The V and J ends lost 5 bases and 4 bases, in that order; junction bases with no gene match: 8. The germline gives CDR1 SEHNR, CDR2 FQNEAQ (reference sequence). This CDR3 region has 15 residues. CDR3 sequence: CASSRPGQGVYGYTF. The CDR3, as DNA: TGTGCCAGCAGCCGTCCGGGACAGGGAGTCTATGGCTACACCTTC.

This clonotype has only a few counts. The rearrangement links TRBV11-1 to TRBJ2-7; tentative D call: TRBD1 (5 bases). Germline-derived CDR1 and CDR2 are SGHAT and FQDESV (reference sequence). Trimming stripped 5 bases from V and 3 bases from J, with 11 bases between. The CDR3 is 13 residues long. The CDR3 sequence: CASSTGQSYEQYV. Here the CDR3 DNA reads TGTGCCAGCAGCACTGGACAAAGCTACGAGCAGTACGTC.

This clonotype has a handful of counts. The chain carries TRBV7-2 and TRBJ2-7; 13 nucleotides agree with TRBD2. V shed 1 base and J 2 bases; nucleotides not matched to a gene: 2. The CDR3 loop spans 16 amino acids. Germline CDR1 is SGHTA and CDR2 is FQGNSA. CDR3 amino acids: CASSLEGTSGTYEQYF. For the CDR3, the DNA is TGTGCCAGCAGCTTAGAGGGGACTAGCGGGACCTACGAGCAGTACTTC.

This clonotype was picked up a small number of times. This chain connects TRBV24-1 to TRBJ2-7, with D uncertain. V shed 0 bases and J shed 3 bases, with 14 bases lying between them. The CDR3 runs 16 residues. Germline CDR1 is KGHDR and CDR2 is SFDVKD. CDR3 sequence (DNA): TGTGCCACCAGTGATTTGCCCCTCTACGGGTACTACGAGCAGTACGTC. It codes for CATSDLPLYGYYEQYV.

This clonotype was detected a few times. The chain carries TRBV6-1 and TRBJ2-1; 7 positions agree with TRBD1. The junction had 6 bases not matched to a gene; V was cut back by 6 bases and J by 1 base. This CDR3 has 15 residues. Germline values: CDR1 MNHNS, CDR2 SASEGT. This CDR3 reads CASRRQGGSYNEQFF. The CDR3 DNA reads as TGTGCCAGCAGGCGACAGGGTGGGTCCTACAATGAGCAGTTCTTC.

V gene TRBV28 combines with J gene TRBJ1-1; D is unclear. Germline V gene sequence: CDR1 MDHEN, CDR2 SYDVKM. Trimming left V 2 bases short and J 5 bases short, with 9 bases between. The CDR3 runs to 13 residues. The CDR3 bases are TGTGCCAGCAGTTTAGGTTTGTGGACTGAAGCTTTCTTT. It yields the protein CASSLGLWTEAFF.

This clonotype showed up just a few times. This chain joins TRBV29-1 and TRBJ1-2, with D unclear. CDR3 size: 12 residues. CDR1 is SQVTM and CDR2 is ANQGSEA in the germline V gene. This chain's CDR3 is CTTGTSNYGYTF. CDR3 nucleotide sequence: TGCACCACGGGCACCTCTAACTATGGCTACACCTTC.

The rearrangement joins TRBV19 to TRBJ2-1; D might be TRBD1 (5 bases). V lost 5 bases to trimming and J lost 0 bases, with 14 bases between them. The CDR3 loop spans 16 amino acids. In germline, CDR1 is LNHDA, CDR2 SQIVND (reference sequence). The DNA of the CDR3 is TGTGCCAGTAGTGTAAGCAGGGCGAGCTCCTACAATGAGCAGTTCTTC. This encodes CASSVSRASSYNEQFF.

This chain joins TRBV24-1 and TRBJ2-5, with TRBD1 as a possible D gene (5 bases). The V end was cut by 6 bases, the J end by 6 bases, with 19 bases between. This CDR3 contains 15 residues. The germline gives CDR1 KGHDR, CDR2 SFDVKD. CDR3 in amino acids: CATSPGSNRRKTQYF. The CDR3, as DNA: TGTGCCACCAGTCCCGGGTCAAACAGGCGGAAGACCCAGTACTTC.

The J gene is TRBJ1-2, the V gene TRBV3-1; D might be TRBD1 (5 bases). This CDR3 comprises 15 residues. CDR1 LGHDT and CDR2 YNNKEL come from the germline V gene (reference sequence). V was pared by 4 bases and J by 8 bases, with 20 bases between. CDR3 sequence: CASSRSGSDIWGYTF. The CDR3 region has the DNA TGTGCCAGCAGCCGGTCTGGTTCGGACATATGGGGCTACACCTTC.

The chain uses TRBV27 and TRBJ2-3; D is uncertain. CDR1 MNHEY and CDR2 SMNVEV come from the germline V gene (reference sequence). The CDR3 runs 15 residues. Trimming pared 3 bases from V and 6 bases from J, leaving 16 bases between. CDR3 sequence (DNA): TGTGCCAGCAGTTTGTTGGCTCTCAGAGGTGATACGCAGTATTTT. Protein: CASSLLALRGDTQYF.

The chain links TRBV24-1 to TRBJ2-2, with 8 bases identical to TRBD1. Germline lookup yields CDR1 KGHDR and CDR2 SFDVKD. V lost 3 bases, J lost 3 bases, and 5 bases stayed unmatched. The CDR3 runs 16 residues. The DNA for the CDR3 is TGTGCCACCAGTGATCACCTGACAGGGGACACCGGGGAGCTGTTTTTT. Protein sequence: CATSDHLTGDTGELFF.

This clonotype was picked up many times. This chain connects TRBV20-1 to TRBJ2-1, with D unresolved. Germline V gene lookup returns CDR1 DFQATT and CDR2 SNEGSKA (reference sequence). Trimming took 0 bases from V and 12 from J, leaving 15 bases between them. The CDR3 loop spans 13 amino acids. In DNA, the CDR3 is TGCAGTGCTAGAGATCCGGTAAAGGGCGGGCAGTTCTTC. It codes for CSARDPVKGGQFF.

The table lists this clonotype with a few counts. The gene calls are TRBV25-1 and TRBJ1-1, with 7 bases lining up with TRBD1. The length of the CDR3 is 14 residues. With V trimmed by 5 bases and J by 6 bases, 9 bases remained unmatched. The V gene's germline CDR1 is MGHDK and CDR2 SYGVNS. The CDR3 here is CASSPGQVGAEAFF. The CDR3 region has the DNA TGTGCCAGCAGTCCCGGACAGGTTGGGGCTGAAGCTTTCTTT.

This clonotype has more than one count but fewer than ten. The rearrangement joins TRBV5-1 to TRBJ2-5; 7 positions agree with TRBD2. The J segment lost 5 bases and the V segment lost 0 bases, leaving 7 bases of the junction unmatched. The CDR3 is 15 amino acids. Germline-derived CDR1 and CDR2 are SGHRS and YFSETQ. For the CDR3, the DNA is TGCGCCAGCAGCTTGGGGACGGCGGGAGAGGAGACCCAGTACTTC. It specifies CASSLGTAGEETQYF.

This clonotype has just a few counts. CDR3 in amino acids: CAWSEVKSPQHF. Written as DNA, the CDR3 is TGTGCCTGGAGTGAAGTAAAGTCGCCCCAGCATTTT. This rearrangement joins TRBV30 to TRBJ1-5; no reliable D call. Trimming took 1 base from V and 9 from J, leaving 10 bases between them. Germline loops: CDR1 GTSNPN, CDR2 SVGIG (reference sequence). CDR3 length: 12 amino acids.

A few counts support this clonotype. This chain connects TRBV29-1 to TRBJ1-4; D is uncertain. This CDR3 region has 13 residues. Trimming took off 4 bases at V and 7 bases at J, with 13 bases between the two ends. Germline values: CDR1 SQVTM, CDR2 ANQGSEA. The CDR3 reads CSVVKQSTEKLFF. The CDR3 DNA is TGCAGCGTTGTGAAACAGTCGACTGAAAAACTGTTTTTT.